This T cell receptor (beta chain) is drawn from a study of CD8 T cells in Susac syndrome. Study context: Sequenced Susac syndrome patients included over 5 with clinically active disease and fewer than 10 in remission.

Germline CDR1 and CDR2: MNHEY and SMNVEV (reference sequence). The CDR3 has 14 residues. The V and J ends lost 6 bases and 7 bases, in that order; junction bases with no gene match: 8. About 0.45 to 1 ug RNA was reverse transcribed with random hexamers. Via MiXCR, TCRdb re-called the immunoSEQ multiplex PCR reads, giving one row per CDR3 protein. The table has about 90,000 distinct CDR3 sequences, 90% to 97% seen once. Input material: CD8+ T cells from PBMCs. The chain combines TRBV27 with TRBJ1-2, with 10 positions matching TRBD1. The clonotype was recovered from a human donor with Susac syndrome. The CDR3, as DNA: TGTGCCAGCAGCTCCGGGACAGGGGAGGGTGGCTACACCTTC. Residues: CASSSGTGEGGYTF.